These 21 T cell receptor beta chains originate from one sample sequenced in a study of shared clonotypes between healthy human individuals (dated by TCRdb to 2020 to 2022). The library was prepared using the immunoSEQ multiplex PCR assay. TCRdb took over this immuneACCESS table, retaining in-frame rearrangements with V and J assigned. Such tables are incomplete; in checked studies, under half of the missing clones stem from an unresolved V gene, and the remainder is unexplained. The sample table lists a few million clones, approximately 96% of them with a count of one. In total, the top ten clones hold roughly 0.13% of the sample. The specimen sequenced was naive CD4+ T cells sorted from blood. Read against the paper, the sample's cell subset or site label means: CD45RA+ positively selected. The origin of the receptors is a man aged 18-30 years in good health.

Written as DNA, the CDR3 is TGTGCCAGCAGCTTAGGAGGGGGTCCACCCTTGGAGCAGTACTTC. Protein sequence: CASSLGGGPPLEQYF. This chain connects TRBV7-9 to TRBJ2-7; tentatively, D is TRBD1 (6 bases). V was shortened by 1 base and J by 7 bases, with 17 bases between the two germline ends. Germline CDR1 SEHNR, CDR2 FQNEAQ (reference sequence). The CDR3 loop spans 15 amino acids.

The DNA for the CDR3 is TGCAGCGTGCTAGGGACAAGCAGGGTCTACGAGCAGTACTTC. The encoded protein is CSVLGTSRVYEQYF. The chain combines TRBV29-1 with TRBJ2-7; D may be TRBD1 (6 bases). The CDR3 length is 14 residues. From germline, CDR1 is SQVTM and CDR2 ANQGSEA. Trimming took off 6 bases at V and 3 bases at J, with 18 bases between the two ends.

The rearrangement links TRBV7-9 to TRBJ1-4; D remains ambiguous. The CDR3 has 16 amino acids. The germline V gene has CDR1 SEHNR and CDR2 FQNEAQ (reference sequence). The V and J ends lost 5 bases and 4 bases respectively, with 17 bases between them. The CDR3 reads CASSPALGYNNEKLFF. The CDR3 region has the DNA TGTGCCAGCAGCCCTGCTCTGGGTTACAATAATGAAAAACTGTTTTTT.

This chain uses TRBV19 with TRBJ2-2, with unresolved D. The germline gives CDR1 LNHDA, CDR2 SQIVND (reference sequence). Between the trimmed V and J ends, which lost 5 bases and 1 base, there was a span of 11 bases. This CDR3 has 15 residues. The CDR3 loop reads CASSSPLLNTGELFF. CDR3 nucleotide sequence: TGTGCCAGTAGTTCCCCACTCTTGAACACCGGGGAGCTGTTTTTT.

This clone was picked up one time. The V and J genes are TRBV7-2 and TRBJ2-1, with a weak D call TRBD2 (7 bases). The CDR3 spans 13 residues. The germline CDR1 and CDR2 sequences are SGHTA and FQGNSA. With 5 bases removed from V and 10 bases from J, the gap between germline ends came to 15 bases. The CDR3 loop is CASSPGEGREQFF. CDR3 sequence (DNA): TGTGCCAGCAGCCCAGGGGAGGGTAGGGAGCAGTTCTTC.

The chain links TRBV6-5 to TRBJ2-7, with TRBD2 matching 9 bases. The CDR3 contains 14 residues. Trimming removed 6 bases from V and 5 bases from J; junction bases left unmatched: 8. Germline-derived CDR1 and CDR2 are MNHEY and SVGAGI. Written as DNA, the CDR3 is TGTGCCAGCAGCTCGGGACTAGCTCGACACGAGCAGTACTTC. Encoded protein: CASSSGLARHEQYF.

The chain uses TRBV18 and TRBJ1-1, with D unresolved. Germline CDR1 is KGHSH and CDR2 is LQKENI. The V and J ends lost 10 bases and 1 base respectively, with 16 bases between them. The CDR3 length is 14 residues. Written as DNA, the CDR3 is TGTGCCACCCTTGGGAGGAATCCGAACACTGAAGCTTTCTTT. Its translation: CATLGRNPNTEAFF. Full variable domain (outside the CDR3, taken from reference TRBV18 and TRBJ1-1): NAGVMQNPRHLVRRRGQEARLRCSPMKGHSHVYWYRQLPEEGLKFMVYLQKENIIDESGMPKERFSAEFPKEGPSILRIQQVVRGDSAAYFCATLGRNPNTEAFFGQGTRLTVV.

V is TRBV18 and J is TRBJ2-7; no definite D call. The length of the CDR3 is 13 residues. Per the germline V gene, CDR1 is KGHSH and CDR2 is LQKENI. Trimming took 4 bases from V and 2 from J, leaving 9 bases between them. As DNA, the CDR3 is TGTGCCAGCTCACAGCCGATAACCTACGAGCAGTACTTC. It is translated as CASSQPITYEQYF.

This rearrangement joins TRBV5-4 to TRBJ1-1; D is unresolved. Germline loops: CDR1 SGHNT, CDR2 YYREEE (reference sequence). The CDR3 consists of 14 residues. V was shortened by 7 bases and J by 0 bases, with 13 bases between the two germline ends. CDR3 sequence reads: CASLRGGMNTEAFF. DNA for the CDR3: TGTGCCAGCTTAAGAGGAGGAATGAACACTGAAGCTTTCTTT. The full variable domain, completed using reference TRBV5-4 and TRBJ1-1, is ETGVTQSPTHLIKTRGQQVTLRCSSQSGHNTVSWYQQALGQGPQFIFQYYREEENGRGNFPPRFSGLQFPNYSSELNVNALELDDSALYLCASLRGGMNTEAFFGQGTRLTVV.

The V and J genes are TRBV6-5 and TRBJ1-1; tentatively, D is TRBD1 (6 bases). CDR3 length: 16 residues. In germline, CDR1 is MNHEY, CDR2 SVGAGI. Between the trimmed V and J ends, which lost 0 bases and 4 bases, there was a span of 15 bases. In nucleotides, the CDR3 is TGTGCCAGCAGTTACTCGATACTGGAAGGGGGCACTGAAGCTTTCTTT. Amino acid sequence: CASSYSILEGGTEAFF.

The chain has TRBV6-5 and TRBJ2-7; no firm D call. Trimming took off 5 bases at V and 2 bases at J, with 10 bases between the two ends. Germline V gene data show CDR1 as MNHEY and CDR2 as SVGAGI. The CDR3 spans 13 residues. CDR3 bases: TGTGCCAGCAGTAGATCGAGAACCTACGAGCAGTACTTC. Translating gives CASSRSRTYEQYF.

This chain joins TRBV2 and TRBJ1-5; D remains unclear. This CDR3 has 13 residues. Germline CDR1 SNHLY, CDR2 FYNNEI. V lost 4 bases to trimming and J lost 0 bases, with 4 bases between them. CDR3 DNA: TGTGCCAGCAGTGCAAGTAGCAATCAGCCCCAGCATTTT. Translating gives CASSASSNQPQHF.

The chain employs TRBV5-5 and TRBJ2-5; D possibly uses TRBD1 or TRBD2 (6 bases each). CDR1 is SGHKS, CDR2 YYEKEE, per germline (reference sequence). The length of the CDR3 is 14 residues. Trimming took 2 bases from V and 4 from J, leaving 12 bases between them. The CDR3 sequence: CASSFGGRRETQYF. The CDR3, as DNA: TGTGCCAGCAGCTTTGGGGGGCGCAGAGAGACCCAGTACTTC.

The gene calls are TRBV10-1 and TRBJ2-1; 13 nucleotides line up with TRBD2. This CDR3 has 16 amino acids. Germline values: CDR1 WNHNN, CDR2 SYGVQD (reference sequence). Losses at the gene ends were 3 bases for V and 10 bases for J; bases not matched to a gene: 9. The CDR3 nucleotides are TGCGCCAGCAGTGACCCCGGACTAGCGGGAGCGGGGGAGCAGTTCTTC. It encodes CASSDPGLAGAGEQFF.

The J gene is TRBJ2-1, the V gene TRBV11-3; D could derive from TRBD1 or TRBD2 (5 bases each). Germline lookup yields CDR1 SGHNT and CDR2 YENEEA. V lost 5 bases and J 4 bases, leaving 15 bases between the germline ends. This CDR3 has 15 residues. The CDR3 region is CASSAGSLDYNEQFF. For the CDR3, the DNA is TGTGCCAGCAGCGCAGGGAGTTTGGATTACAATGAGCAGTTCTTC. Based on the CDR3 plus reference TRBV11-3 and TRBJ2-1, the full variable domain is EAGVVQSPRYKIIEKKQPVAFWCNPISGHNTLYWYLQNLGQGPELLIRYENEEAVDDSQLPKDRFSAERLKGVDSTLKIQPAELGDSAVYLCASSAGSLDYNEQFFGPGTRLTVL.

The genes are TRBV2 and TRBJ1-2; TRBD1 matches at 7 bases. Germline loops: CDR1 SNHLY, CDR2 FYNNEI. V lost 4 bases to trimming and J lost 8 bases; unmatched junction nucleotides: 7. This CDR3 region has 13 residues. The DNA for the CDR3 is TGTGCCAGCAGTGGACAGGGTCTTGCGGGCTACACCTTC. Its translation is CASSGQGLAGYTF.

With regard to this clone: Other DNA sequences in the sample encode the same CDR3. The rearrangement links TRBV28 to TRBJ2-2; a possible D gene is TRBD1 (6 bases). CDR3 length: 12 amino acids. CDR1 MDHEN and CDR2 SYDVKM come from the germline V gene. V lost 5 bases, J lost 7 bases, and 8 bases lay in between. The CDR3 DNA reads TGTGCCAGCAGTCTACAGGGCGGGGAGCTGTTTTTT. It yields the protein CASSLQGGELFF. The whole variable domain, remainder taken from reference TRBV28 and TRBJ2-2, is DVKVTQSSRYLVKRTGEKVFLECVQDMDHENMFWYRQDPGLGLRLIYFSYDVKMKEKGDIPEGYSVSREKKERFSLILESASTNQTSMYLCASSLQGGELFFGEGSRLTVL.

Written as DNA, the CDR3 is TGCGCCAGCAGCCAAGCTACAGCCGGGGCGAGATACTATGGCTACACCTTC. Amino acid sequence: CASSQATAGARYYGYTF. V is TRBV4-1 and J is TRBJ1-2; tentative D call: TRBD1 (5 bases). This CDR3 comprises 17 residues. V shed 1 base and J shed 3 bases, with 18 bases lying between them. Germline CDR1 is MGHRA and CDR2 is YSYEKL.

The chain couples TRBV5-1 to TRBJ2-3, with D unclear. CDR1 and CDR2 (germline): SGHRS, YFSETQ. V was cut by 4 bases and J by 5 bases, with 17 bases left in between. The CDR3 is 15 residues long. The CDR3 is CASSRRTVGLDTQYF. The DNA for the CDR3 is TGCGCCAGCAGCAGAAGGACGGTGGGGTTAGATACGCAGTATTTT.

The CDR3 reads CASRASSGGAVNEQFF. CDR3 in DNA: TGTGCCAGCAGAGCCTCTAGCGGGGGGGCCGTCAATGAGCAGTTCTTC. This chain links TRBV5-4 with TRBJ2-1, with TRBD2 identical over 12 bases. The germline CDR1 and CDR2 sequences are SGHNT and YYREEE (reference sequence). V was clipped by 5 bases and J by 6 bases; unmatched bases: 9. The CDR3 runs 16 residues.

The CDR3 DNA follows: TGTGCCAGTGCCCGCACAGGGGGCGAGGGCGAGCAGTACTTC. Its translation: CASARTGGEGEQYF. The genes are TRBV19 and TRBJ2-7; TRBD1 matches at 9 bases. Trimming removed 8 bases from V and 6 bases from J; junction bases left unmatched: 11. This CDR3 region has 14 residues. Germline CDR1 is LNHDA and CDR2 is SQIVND (reference sequence).